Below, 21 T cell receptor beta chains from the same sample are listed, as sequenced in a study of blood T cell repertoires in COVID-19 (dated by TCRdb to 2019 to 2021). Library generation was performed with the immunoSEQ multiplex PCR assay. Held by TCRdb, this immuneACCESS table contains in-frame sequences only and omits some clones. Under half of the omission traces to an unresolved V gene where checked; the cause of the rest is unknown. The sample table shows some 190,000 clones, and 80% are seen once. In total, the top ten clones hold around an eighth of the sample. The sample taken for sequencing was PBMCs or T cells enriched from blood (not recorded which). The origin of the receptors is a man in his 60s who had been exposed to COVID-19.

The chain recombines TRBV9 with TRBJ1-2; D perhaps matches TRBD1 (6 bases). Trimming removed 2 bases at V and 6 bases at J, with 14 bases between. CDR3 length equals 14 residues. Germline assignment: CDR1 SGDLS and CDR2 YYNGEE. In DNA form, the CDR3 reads TGTGCCAGCAGCGTCAACACAGGGAGGGATGGCTACACCTTC. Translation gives CASSVNTGRDGYTF.

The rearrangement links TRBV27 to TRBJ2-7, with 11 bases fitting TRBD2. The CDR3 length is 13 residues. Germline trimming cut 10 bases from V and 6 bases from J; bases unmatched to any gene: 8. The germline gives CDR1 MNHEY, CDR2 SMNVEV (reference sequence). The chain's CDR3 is CATRLAGTIEQYF. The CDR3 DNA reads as TGTGCCACCAGACTAGCGGGGACGATCGAGCAGTACTTC.

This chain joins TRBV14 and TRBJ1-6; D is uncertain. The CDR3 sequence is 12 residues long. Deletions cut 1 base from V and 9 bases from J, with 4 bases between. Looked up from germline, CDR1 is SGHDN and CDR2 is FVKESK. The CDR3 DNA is TGTGCCAGCAGCCAAGGCGCTTCACCCCTCCACTTT. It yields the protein CASSQGASPLHF.

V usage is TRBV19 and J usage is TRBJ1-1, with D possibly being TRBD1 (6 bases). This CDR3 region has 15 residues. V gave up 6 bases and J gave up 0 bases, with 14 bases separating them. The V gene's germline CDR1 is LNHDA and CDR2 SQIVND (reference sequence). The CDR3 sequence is CASRTTGPMNTEAFF. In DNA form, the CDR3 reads TGTGCCAGTAGAACTACAGGGCCCATGAACACTGAAGCTTTCTTT.

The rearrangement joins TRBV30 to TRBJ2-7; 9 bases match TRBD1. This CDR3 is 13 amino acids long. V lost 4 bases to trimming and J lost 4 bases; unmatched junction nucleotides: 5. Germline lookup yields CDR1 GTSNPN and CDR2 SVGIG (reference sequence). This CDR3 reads CAWMGQGTYEQYF. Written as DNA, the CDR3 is TGTGCCTGGATGGGACAGGGAACGTACGAGCAGTACTTC.

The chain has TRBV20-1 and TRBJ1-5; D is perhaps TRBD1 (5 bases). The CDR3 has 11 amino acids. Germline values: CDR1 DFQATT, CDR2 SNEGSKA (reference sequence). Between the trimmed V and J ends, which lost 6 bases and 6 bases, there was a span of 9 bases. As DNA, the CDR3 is TGCAGTGCCACCCAGGGTCAGCCCCAGCATTTT. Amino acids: CSATQGQPQHF.

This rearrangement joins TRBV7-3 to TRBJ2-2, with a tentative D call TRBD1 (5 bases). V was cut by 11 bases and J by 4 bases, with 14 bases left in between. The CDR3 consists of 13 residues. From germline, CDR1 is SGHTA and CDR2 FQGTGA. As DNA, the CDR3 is TGTGCCTCTAGGGGCCTACCCACCGGGGAGCTGTTTTTT. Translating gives CASRGLPTGELFF.

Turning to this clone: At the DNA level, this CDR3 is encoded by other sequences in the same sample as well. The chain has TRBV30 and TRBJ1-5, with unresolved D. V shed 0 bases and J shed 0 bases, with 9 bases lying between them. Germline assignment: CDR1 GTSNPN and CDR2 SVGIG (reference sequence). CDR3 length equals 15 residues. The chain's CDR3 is CAWSVGQYSNQPQHF. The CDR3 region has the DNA TGTGCCTGGAGTGTTGGCCAGTATAGCAATCAGCCCCAGCATTTT.

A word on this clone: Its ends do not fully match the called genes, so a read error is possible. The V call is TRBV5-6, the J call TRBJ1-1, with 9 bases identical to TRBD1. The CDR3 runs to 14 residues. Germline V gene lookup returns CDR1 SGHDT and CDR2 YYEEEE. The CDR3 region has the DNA TGTGCCAGCAGAAGGACAGGGGTGAAGACTGAAGCTTTCTTT. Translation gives CASRRTGVKTEAFF.

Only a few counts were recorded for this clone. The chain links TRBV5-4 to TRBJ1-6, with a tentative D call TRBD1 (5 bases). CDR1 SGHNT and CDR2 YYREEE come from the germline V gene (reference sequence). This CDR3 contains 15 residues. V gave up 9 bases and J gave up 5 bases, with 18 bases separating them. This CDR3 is CATGGGPADNSPLHF. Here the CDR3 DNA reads TGTGCCACCGGGGGAGGGCCAGCTGATAATTCACCCCTCCACTTT.

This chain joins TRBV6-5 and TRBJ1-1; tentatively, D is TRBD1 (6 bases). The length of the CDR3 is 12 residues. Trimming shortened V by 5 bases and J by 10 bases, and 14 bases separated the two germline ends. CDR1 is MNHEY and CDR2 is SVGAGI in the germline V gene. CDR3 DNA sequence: TGTGCCAGCAGTCTTCTACAGGGACCAGCTTTCTTT. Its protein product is CASSLLQGPAFF.

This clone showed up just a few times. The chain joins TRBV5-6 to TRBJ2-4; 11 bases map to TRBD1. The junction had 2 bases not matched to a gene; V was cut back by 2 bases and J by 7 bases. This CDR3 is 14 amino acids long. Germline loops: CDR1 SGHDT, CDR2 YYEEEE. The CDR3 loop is CASSFGQGANIQYF. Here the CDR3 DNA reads TGTGCCAGCAGCTTCGGACAGGGGGCCAACATTCAGTACTTC.

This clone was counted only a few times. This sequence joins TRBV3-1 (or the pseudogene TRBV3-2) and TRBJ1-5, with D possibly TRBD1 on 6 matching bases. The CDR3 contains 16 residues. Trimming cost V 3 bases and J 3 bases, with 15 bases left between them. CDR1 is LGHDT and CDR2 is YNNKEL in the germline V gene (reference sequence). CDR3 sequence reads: CASSQDRRTVNQPQHF. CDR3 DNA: TGTGCCAGCAGCCAGGACCGGCGGACAGTCAATCAGCCCCAGCATTTT.

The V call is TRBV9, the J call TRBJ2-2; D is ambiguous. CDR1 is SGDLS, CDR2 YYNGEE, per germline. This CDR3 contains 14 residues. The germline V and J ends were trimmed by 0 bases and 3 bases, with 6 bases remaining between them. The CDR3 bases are TGTGCCAGCAGCGTAGTTCTTGACACCGGGGAGCTGTTTTTT. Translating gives CASSVVLDTGELFF.

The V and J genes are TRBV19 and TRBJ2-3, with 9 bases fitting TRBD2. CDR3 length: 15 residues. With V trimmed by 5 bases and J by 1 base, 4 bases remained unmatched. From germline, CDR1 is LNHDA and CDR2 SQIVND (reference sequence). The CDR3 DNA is TGTGCCAGTAGTTTGGTAGCGGGGGGCACAGATACGCAGTATTTT. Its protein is CASSLVAGGTDTQYF.

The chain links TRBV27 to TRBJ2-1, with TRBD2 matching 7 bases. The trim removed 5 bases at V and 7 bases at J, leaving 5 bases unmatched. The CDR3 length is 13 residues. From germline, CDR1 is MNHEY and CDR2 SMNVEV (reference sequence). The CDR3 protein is CASSNSGFNEQFF. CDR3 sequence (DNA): TGTGCCAGCAGTAATAGCGGGTTTAATGAGCAGTTCTTC.

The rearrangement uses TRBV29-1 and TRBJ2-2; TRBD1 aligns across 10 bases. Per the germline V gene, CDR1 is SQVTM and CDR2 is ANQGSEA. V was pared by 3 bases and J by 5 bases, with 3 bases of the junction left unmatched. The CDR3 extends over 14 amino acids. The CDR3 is CSVEDRGITGELFF. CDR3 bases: TGCAGCGTTGAGGACAGGGGGATTACCGGGGAGCTGTTTTTT.

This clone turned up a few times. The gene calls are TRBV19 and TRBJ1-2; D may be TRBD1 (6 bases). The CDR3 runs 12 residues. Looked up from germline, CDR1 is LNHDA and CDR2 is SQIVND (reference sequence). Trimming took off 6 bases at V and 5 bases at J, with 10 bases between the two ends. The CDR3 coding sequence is TGTGCCAGTAGAGTGGACAGATATGGCTACACCTTC. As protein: CASRVDRYGYTF.

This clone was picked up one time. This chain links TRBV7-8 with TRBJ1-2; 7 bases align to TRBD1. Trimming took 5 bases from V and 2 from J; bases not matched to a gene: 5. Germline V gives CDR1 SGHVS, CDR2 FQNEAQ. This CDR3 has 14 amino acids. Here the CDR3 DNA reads TGTGCCAGCAGCAGGGGACAGCGGAACTATGGCTACACCTTC. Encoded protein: CASSRGQRNYGYTF.

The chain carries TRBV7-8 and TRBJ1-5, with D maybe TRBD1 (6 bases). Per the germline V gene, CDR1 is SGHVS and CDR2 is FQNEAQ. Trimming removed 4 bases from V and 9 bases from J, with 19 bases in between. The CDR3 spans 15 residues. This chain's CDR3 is CASSSSGTLSRPQHF. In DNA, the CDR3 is TGTGCCAGCAGCTCATCCGGGACATTGAGCAGGCCCCAGCATTTT.

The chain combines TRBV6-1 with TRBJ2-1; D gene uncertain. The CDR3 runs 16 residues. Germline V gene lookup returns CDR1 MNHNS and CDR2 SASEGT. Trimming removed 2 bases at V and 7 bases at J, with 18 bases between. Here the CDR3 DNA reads TGTGCCAGCAGTGAATCGGTTAGGCAGGCCTGGAATGAGCAGTTCTTC. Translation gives CASSESVRQAWNEQFF.